Below are 14 T cell receptor beta chains sequenced from a single sample in a study of CD8 T cells in ankylosing spondylitis listed by TCRdb under 2017. Libraries were prepared through 5' RACE. The sequencing machine was an Illumina HiSeq 2500. The public reads were reprocessed in TCRdb via fastp at Q25 and MiXCR, keeping in-frame beta chains. Entries are consolidated by CDR3 protein sequence, retaining the most common genes and DNA. The sample has around 770,000 distinct CDR3 sequences on record, about an eighth of them singletons. The top ten constitute roughly 0.51% of the sample. These TCRs' antigens remain unknown. The study at large found these results: Blood from ankylosing spondylitis patients appeared to be characterized by a TCR beta motif made up of seven or eight highly homologous amino acid variants.

What was sequenced was blood, either unsorted or a sorted T cell fraction (not recorded which). These TCRs come from a male donor with ankylosing spondylitis.

The chain uses TRBV5-1 and TRBJ2-3; D is perhaps TRBD1 or TRBD2 (6 bases each). Per germline, CDR1 SGHRS and CDR2 YFSETQ. V dropped 5 bases and J dropped 3 bases, with 16 bases sitting between them. This CDR3 contains 15 residues. Written as DNA, the CDR3 is TGCGCCAGCAGAGAACAGAGGGGGGAGACAGATACGCAGTATTTT. Translating it yields CASREQRGETDTQYF.

In this sample, this clonotype turned up a few times. J is TRBJ1-6 and V is TRBV15; D may be TRBD1 (5 bases). Germline values: CDR1 LNHNV, CDR2 YYDKDF (reference sequence). The length of the CDR3 is 17 residues. The V end was cut by 5 bases, the J end by 3 bases, with 17 bases between. As DNA, the CDR3 is TGTGCCACCAGCCCCCAGCTCGGACAAGTCTATAATTCACCCCTCCACTTT. As protein: CATSPQLGQVYNSPLHF.

The chain links TRBV4-3 to TRBJ1-1; 10 positions match TRBD1. V dropped 2 bases and J dropped 8; count of bases not matched to a gene: 8. The CDR3 spans 15 residues. CDR1 is LGHNA and CDR2 is YSLEER in the germline V gene. As DNA, the CDR3 is TGCGCCAGCAGCCAAAACCGTCCGGGACAGGGGGAAGCTTTCTTT. It codes for CASSQNRPGQGEAFF.

V and J are TRBV9 and TRBJ2-5; tentatively, D is TRBD1 (6 bases). With 4 bases removed from V and 3 bases from J, the gap between germline ends came to 13 bases. The CDR3 loop spans 14 amino acids. Germline V lookup: CDR1 SGDLS, CDR2 YYNGEE. The CDR3 nucleotides read TGTGCCAGCAGCCGAGACAGGTGGGAAGAGACCCAGTACTTC. It translates to CASSRDRWEETQYF.

This clonotype was seen a handful of times. The J gene is TRBJ2-1, the V gene TRBV20-1; D assignment may be TRBD1 or TRBD2 (6 bases each). Germline loops: CDR1 DFQATT, CDR2 SNEGSKA (reference sequence). This CDR3 region has 12 residues. V lost 6 bases to trimming and J lost 10 bases, with 16 bases between them. The CDR3 reads CSARGGSGEQFF. In DNA, the CDR3 is TGCAGTGCCAGGGGCGGAAGCGGGGAGCAGTTCTTC.

The J gene is TRBJ2-2, the V gene TRBV7-2; TRBD1 might be the D (5 bases). Germline CDR1 is SGHTA and CDR2 is FQGNSA. V was shortened by 0 bases and J by 7 bases, with 15 bases between the two germline ends. CDR3 length: 16 amino acids. The CDR3 sequence: CASSLALSGYGGELFF. The CDR3 DNA reads TGTGCCAGCAGCTTAGCATTATCAGGGTACGGCGGGGAGCTGTTTTTT. Full variable domain (remainder filled in from reference TRBV7-2 and TRBJ2-2): GAGVSQSPSNKVTEKGKDVELRCDPISGHTALYWYRQSLGQGLEFLIYFQGNSAPDKSGLPSDRFSAERTGGSVSTLTIQRTQQEDSAVYLCASSLALSGYGGELFFGEGSRLTVL.

At least ten counts were recorded for this clonotype. The chain recombines TRBV29-1 with TRBJ1-1, with no clear D. V lost 5 bases and J 0 bases, leaving 7 bases between the germline ends. CDR3 size: 12 residues. Germline loops: CDR1 SQVTM, CDR2 ANQGSEA. The DNA of the CDR3 is TGCAGCGTTCCAGGACTGAACACTGAAGCTTTCTTT. Translating gives CSVPGLNTEAFF. Using reference TRBV29-1 and TRBJ1-1 for the parts outside the CDR3, the full variable domain is SAVISQKPSRDICQRGTSLTIQCQVDSQVTMMFWYRQQPGQSLTLIATANQGSEATYESGFVIDKFPISRPNLTFSTLTVSNMSPEDSSIYLCSVPGLNTEAFFGQGTRLTVV.

Concerning this clonotype itself: A read error may produce the germline difference seen at one junction end. The chain carries TRBV5-1 and TRBJ2-7, with TRBD1 matching 8 bases. The CDR3 extends over 14 amino acids. CDR1 is SGHRS, CDR2 YFSETQ, per germline. The CDR3 is CASSLQGAGREQYF. The CDR3 region has the DNA TGTGCCAGCAGCTTGCAGGGGGCAGGTCGCGAGCAGTACTTC.

V is TRBV20-1 and J is TRBJ2-1; D may correspond to TRBD1 or TRBD2 (5 bases each). The V end was cut by 1 base, the J end by 0 bases, with 13 bases between. Germline V gives CDR1 DFQATT, CDR2 SNEGSKA (reference sequence). The CDR3 loop spans 16 amino acids. The CDR3 nucleotides read TGCAGTGCTAGAGGCCTAGGGGAGAGCTCCTACAATGAGCAGTTCTTC. Encoded protein: CSARGLGESSYNEQFF.

This clonotype was observed a handful of times. V usage is TRBV10-3 and J usage is TRBJ2-2; D may be TRBD2 (5 bases). Germline assignment: CDR1 ENHRY and CDR2 SYGVKD. The germline V and J ends were trimmed by 8 bases and 3 bases, with 7 bases remaining between them. The CDR3 totals 12 residues. For the CDR3, the DNA is TGTGCCATCTCCGGGGACACCGGGGAGCTGTTTTTT. Protein: CAISGDTGELFF.

The rearrangement joins TRBV6-5 to TRBJ2-7; D uncertain. Trimming cost V 2 bases and J 2 bases, with 10 bases left between them. The length of the CDR3 is 14 residues. Germline V gene data show CDR1 as MNHEY and CDR2 as SVGAGI. The chain's CDR3 is CASSYIHKTYEQYF. The DNA for the CDR3 is TGTGCCAGCAGTTACATACACAAAACCTACGAGCAGTACTTC.

This clonotype was detected a few times. The J gene is TRBJ1-2, the V gene TRBV18, with D unclear. The CDR3 runs to 13 residues. Per germline, CDR1 KGHSH and CDR2 LQKENI. Trimming removed 1 base at V and 8 bases at J, with 11 bases between. The CDR3 region is CASSPLGQDGYTF. Written as DNA, the CDR3 is TGTGCCAGCTCACCACTCGGGCAGGACGGCTACACCTTC.

This clonotype was observed a handful of times. The J gene is TRBJ2-1, the V gene TRBV7-9; TRBD2 matches at 9 bases. The junction had 9 bases not matched to a gene; V was cut back by 2 bases and J by 7 bases. CDR1 and CDR2 (germline): SEHNR, FQNEAQ (reference sequence). The CDR3 loop spans 16 amino acids. The CDR3 reads CASSLYRTSVVNEQFF. Written as DNA, the CDR3 is TGTGCCAGCAGCTTATATAGGACTAGCGTCGTAAATGAGCAGTTCTTC.

This sequence joins TRBV10-3 and TRBJ1-2, with 10 bases matching TRBD1. The CDR3 is 14 amino acids. V dropped 8 bases and J dropped 5; count of bases not matched to a gene: 8. Germline assignment: CDR1 ENHRY and CDR2 SYGVKD. In DNA form, the CDR3 reads TGTGCCATCTTAAGGGACAGGGGATCGTATGGCTACACCTTC. Protein: CAILRDRGSYGYTF.